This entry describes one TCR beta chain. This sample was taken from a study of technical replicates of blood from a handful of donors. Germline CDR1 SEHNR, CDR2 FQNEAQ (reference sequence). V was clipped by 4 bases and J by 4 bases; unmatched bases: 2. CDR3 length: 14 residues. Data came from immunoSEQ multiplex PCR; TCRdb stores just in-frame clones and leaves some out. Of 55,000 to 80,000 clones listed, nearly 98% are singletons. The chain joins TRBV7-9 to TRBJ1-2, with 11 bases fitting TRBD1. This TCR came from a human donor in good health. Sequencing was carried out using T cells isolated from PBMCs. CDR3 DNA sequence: TGTGCCAGCAGCTCCGGGACAGGGGGCTATGGCTACACCTTC. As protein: CASSSGTGGYGYTF.